The clone carrying this T cell receptor (beta chain) was seen repeatedly, ten times or more. Its cognate antigen is unknown. TCRdb reprocessed the PCR reads via MiXCR and lists one record per CDR3 protein. The data hold about 320,000 distinct CDR3 sequences, with over 20% observed a single time. A CD8+CD4-CCR7+CD45RA+ phenotype served as the sorting definition for naive CD8 T cells. This sample was taken from a study of molecular identifiers for immune sequencing clone quantification. Overall study results and limits: A single cell's spiked Jurkat TCR RNA was reportedly detectable among under 1.1 million naive cells. Over 99% of CMV-specific effector molecules, but under 1% of naive ones, were in clones above 20 copies.

V was trimmed by 3 bases and J by 6 bases, leaving 9 bases between them. The CDR3 sequence is 13 residues long. From germline, CDR1 is LNHDA and CDR2 SQIVND (reference sequence). The sequence came from a human donor in good health. Some libraries in this study had Jurkat cell RNA spiked in. V and J are TRBV19 and TRBJ2-4; possible D gene TRBD1, 6 bases. The sample was naive CD8+ T cells from blood, with Jurkat cell RNA spiked in. This sample's subset: FACS-sorted CD8+CD4-CCR7+CD45RA+ naive T cells. CDR3 coding DNA: TGTGCCAGTAGTATGAGAGGGGGAAACATTCAGTACTTC. Amino acids: CASSMRGGNIQYF. Variable domain in full (rest from reference TRBV19 and TRBJ2-4): DGGITQSPKYLFRKEGQNVTLSCEQNLNHDAMYWYRQDPGQGLRLIYYSQIVNDFQKGDIAEGYSVSREKKESFPLTVTSAQKNPTAFYLCASSMRGGNIQYFGAGTRLSVL.